This TCR beta chain was identified during a study of blood T cell repertoires in COVID-19. About the study: Some COVID-19 samples were acute and others convalescent; all came from the United States, Italy and Spain. PBMCs, B-cell-depleted T cells, or T cells were the source of the cDNA or gDNA that made up the material.

Per the original methods: Amplifying reference gene primers gave estimates of nucleated cell counts. Profiling relied on immunoSEQ multiplex PCR, and the TCRdb table lists in-frame clones only, not all of them. V and J calls and clone size are copied from that table; D and trimming were computed from the DNA. The repertoire holds 150,000 to 200,000 clones, with 75% to 90% as singletons. Germline CDR1 and CDR2: MDHEN and SYDVKM. Trimming pared 3 bases from V and 7 bases from J, leaving 22 bases between. This CDR3 is built from 16 residues. The chain employs TRBV28 and TRBJ2-7; possible D gene TRBD1, 5 bases. The material sequenced was peripheral blood. The TCR comes from a man in his sixties or seventies with active or convalescent COVID-19. CDR3 DNA: TGTGCCAGCAGTTTGGTGCAGGGATTGTTCCTTGGGGAGCAGTACTTC. It codes for CASSLVQGLFLGEQYF.